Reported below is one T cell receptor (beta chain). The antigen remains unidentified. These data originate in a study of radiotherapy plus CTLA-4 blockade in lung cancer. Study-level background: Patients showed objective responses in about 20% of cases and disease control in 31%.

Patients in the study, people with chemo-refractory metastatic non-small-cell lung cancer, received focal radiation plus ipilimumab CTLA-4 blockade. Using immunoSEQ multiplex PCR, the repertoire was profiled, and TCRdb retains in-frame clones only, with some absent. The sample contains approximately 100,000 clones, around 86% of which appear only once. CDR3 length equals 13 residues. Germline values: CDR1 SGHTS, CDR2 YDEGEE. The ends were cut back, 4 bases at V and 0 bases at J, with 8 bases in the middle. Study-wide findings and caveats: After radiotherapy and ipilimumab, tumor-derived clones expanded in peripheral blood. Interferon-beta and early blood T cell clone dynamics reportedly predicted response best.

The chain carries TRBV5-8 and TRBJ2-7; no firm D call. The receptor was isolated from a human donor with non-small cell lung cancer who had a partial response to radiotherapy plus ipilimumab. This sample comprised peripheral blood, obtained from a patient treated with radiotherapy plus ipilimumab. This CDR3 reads CASSPLSSYEQYF. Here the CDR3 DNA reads TGTGCCAGCAGCCCTCTTAGCTCCTACGAGCAGTACTTC. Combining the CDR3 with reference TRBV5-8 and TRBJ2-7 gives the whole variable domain EAGVTQSPTHLIKTRGQQATLRCSPISGHTSVYWYQQALGLGLQFLLWYDEGEERNRGNFPPRFSGRQFPNYSSELNVNALELEDSALYLCASSPLSSYEQYFGPGTRLTVT.